This T cell receptor beta chain was captured in a study of beta chain features in type 1 diabetes (dated by TCRdb to between 2017 and 2018). Study-wide context: Patients and healthy donors did not differ in mean age, gender distribution, total cell number or subset yield. A total of approximately 110,000,000 sorted cells were examined across all samples, and a strong correlation was observed between cell number per subset and RNA yield. The study compared TCRB repertoires of sorted circulating CD4+ T cell subsets between recently diagnosed type 1 diabetes patients and matched healthy donors. Regulatory and stem cell-like memory subsets were isolated from only 8 patients and 8 healthy donors, whereas naive and central memory subsets came from all 30 or so donors. Results and caveats for the whole study, not just this receptor: PCR may preferentially amplify shorter templates, but because patient and control samples were amplified and corrected together, any resulting skew would affect both groups equally. Fewer insertions and more nucleotide deletions at VDJ recombination sites were observed in patients with type 1 diabetes, implying thymic rearrangement abnormalities. Because cDNA rather than genomic DNA was sequenced, highly expressing activated cells could have been over-represented, although no difference in activation and CD3 levels was found between groups. Naive, central memory and regulatory TCRB repertoires appeared more similar among patients than among healthy donors. HLA sub-analyses involved small numbers of individuals, so any influence of HLA type on TCRB rearrangement remained unresolved. A moderate but significant shortening of TCRB CDR3 length was observed in type 1 diabetes patients in all four CD4+ subsets.

This clone was seen only a few times. Its antigen target is currently unknown. Per-base quality was not reported, and no clone a single base away is much larger than it. All of the isolated RNA was reverse transcribed with the High Capacity cDNA Reverse Transcription Kit, so expressed TCRB transcripts were sequenced. Deep immunoSEQ sequencing was performed on naive, central memory and regulatory T cell samples, with an average of about 3.6 million total reads per sample. After sorted cells were lysed in RLT buffer, RNA was extracted with DNase-treated RNeasy Micro or Mini kits, with the choice depending on cell number. To prevent cross-contamination, every cell subset was processed on its own, while patient and healthy donor samples were processed together. TCRB sequences were amplified from cDNA with the immunoSEQ multiplex PCR, producing 87-bp fragments spanning the CDR3 region. Sequencing of the amplicons was done on the Illumina HiSeq platform. In the authors' own workflow: Synthetic template baselines were used to correct PCR bias computationally, reads within Hamming distance 2 were collapsed, and singletons that could not be merged were discarded. Reads were aligned to IMGT to assign V, D and J genes, CDR3 length, and insertions or deletions at six rearrangement sites. Within each subset, clonotype counts were normalized to sorted cell number, after which true diversity and Gini coefficients were computed with the tcR R package. The overlap coefficient, calculated on TCRB nucleotide sequences, was used to measure repertoire sharing. As a proxy for the pre-selection repertoire, out-of-frame TCRB sequences from naive cells were analyzed. TCRdb limited this immuneACCESS table to in-frame rearrangements with V and J called. A share of clones is missing; checked studies link under half to unresolved V genes, and the rest is unexplained. V and J calls and clone size are copied from that table; D and trimming were computed from the DNA. The sample includes hundreds of thousands of clones, with around 15% observed a single time. The ten largest make up approximately 0.042% of the sample.

From each donor, a single peripheral blood sample of about 100 mL on average was drawn into heparinised tubes. Naive, central memory, regulatory and stem cell-like memory CD4+ T cells were sorted on a BD FACSAria II using a panel including CD45RO, CCR7, CD25, CD127, CD95 and CD27. Purity was above 95% for every sorted population. Right away, PBMCs were isolated by Lymphoprep density gradient centrifugation and were stained directly, with no culture step. Samples were stained and sorted in pairs, with one healthy donor and one patient per experiment, so that batch effects were minimized. The CDR3 has 14 amino acids, counting the end cysteine and phenylalanine. The sequence is cut down to CDR3 DNA, 42 bases in frame from base 1. CDR1 and CDR2, looked up from the germline V gene, are SGHTA and FQGNSA. Relative to germline, V is 1 base shorter and J is 1 base shorter, with 5 bases between their ends.

The chain was built from TRBV7-2 and TRBJ2-4; possibly the D gene is TRBD1, per 5 matching bases. The clonotype was recovered from a man between 18 and 35 years old with type 1 diabetes. Sequences were obtained from naive CD4+ T cells from blood. What the cell subset or site label conveys for this sample: true naive CD4+ T cells. CDR3 reads: CASSLGQAKNIQYF. Read as DNA, the sequence is TGTGCCAGCAGCTTAGGACAGGCCAAAAACATTCAGTACTTC.